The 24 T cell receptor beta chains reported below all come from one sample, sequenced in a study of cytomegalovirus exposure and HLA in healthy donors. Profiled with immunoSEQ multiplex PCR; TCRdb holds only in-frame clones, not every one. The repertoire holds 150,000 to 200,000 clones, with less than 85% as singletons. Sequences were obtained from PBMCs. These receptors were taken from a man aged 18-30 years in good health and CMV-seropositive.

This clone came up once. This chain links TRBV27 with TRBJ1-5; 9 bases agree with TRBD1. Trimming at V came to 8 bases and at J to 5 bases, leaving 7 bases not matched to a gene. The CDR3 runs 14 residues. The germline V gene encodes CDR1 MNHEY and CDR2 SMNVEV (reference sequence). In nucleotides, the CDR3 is TGTGCCAGCGCTCAGGACAGGGGTTATCAGCCCCAGCATTTT. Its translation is CASAQDRGYQPQHF.

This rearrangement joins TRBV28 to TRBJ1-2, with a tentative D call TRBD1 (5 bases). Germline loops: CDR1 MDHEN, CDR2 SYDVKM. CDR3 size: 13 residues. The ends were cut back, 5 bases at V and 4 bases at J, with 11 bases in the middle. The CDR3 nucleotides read TGTGCCAGCAGTCCGCCAGGGTCCTATGGCTACACCTTC. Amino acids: CASSPPGSYGYTF.

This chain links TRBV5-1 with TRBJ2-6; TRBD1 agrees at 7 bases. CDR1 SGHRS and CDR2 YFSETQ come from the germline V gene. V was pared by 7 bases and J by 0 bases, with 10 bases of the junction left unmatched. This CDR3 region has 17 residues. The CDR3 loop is CASSLGQLVSGANVLTF. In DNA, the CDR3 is TGCGCCAGCTCCCTGGGACAGCTGGTCTCTGGGGCCAACGTCCTGACTTTC.

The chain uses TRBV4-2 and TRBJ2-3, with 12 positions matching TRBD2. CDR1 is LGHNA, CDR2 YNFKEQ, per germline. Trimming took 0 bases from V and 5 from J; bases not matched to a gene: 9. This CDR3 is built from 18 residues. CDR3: CASSQDELAGGGGDTQYF. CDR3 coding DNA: TGTGCCAGCAGCCAAGATGAACTAGCGGGAGGAGGGGGAGATACGCAGTATTTT.

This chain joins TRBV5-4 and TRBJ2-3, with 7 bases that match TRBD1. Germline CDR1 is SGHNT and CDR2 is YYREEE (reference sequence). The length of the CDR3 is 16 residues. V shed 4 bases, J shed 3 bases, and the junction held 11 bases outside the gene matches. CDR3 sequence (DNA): TGTGCCAGCAGCCCGCTCTCCCAGGGGGTAACAGATACGCAGTATTTT. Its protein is CASSPLSQGVTDTQYF.

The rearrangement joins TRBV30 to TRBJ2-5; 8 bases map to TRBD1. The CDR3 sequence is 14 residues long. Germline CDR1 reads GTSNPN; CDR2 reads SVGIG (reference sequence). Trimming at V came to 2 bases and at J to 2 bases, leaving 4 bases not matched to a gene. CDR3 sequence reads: CAWSRTGLQETQYF. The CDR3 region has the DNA TGTGCCTGGAGTCGGACAGGGCTACAAGAGACCCAGTACTTC. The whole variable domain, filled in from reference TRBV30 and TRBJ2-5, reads SQTIHQWPATLVQPVGSPLSLECTVEGTSNPNLYWYRQAAGRGLQLLFYSVGIGQISSEVPQNLSASRPQDRQFILSSKKLLLSDSGFYLCAWSRTGLQETQYFGPGTRLLVL.

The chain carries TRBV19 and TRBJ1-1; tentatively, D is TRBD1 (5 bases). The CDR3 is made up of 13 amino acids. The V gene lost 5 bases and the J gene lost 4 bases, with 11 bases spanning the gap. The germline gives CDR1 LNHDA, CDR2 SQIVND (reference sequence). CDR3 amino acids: CASSPRVITEAFF. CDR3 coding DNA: TGTGCCAGTAGTCCCAGGGTGATCACTGAAGCTTTCTTT.

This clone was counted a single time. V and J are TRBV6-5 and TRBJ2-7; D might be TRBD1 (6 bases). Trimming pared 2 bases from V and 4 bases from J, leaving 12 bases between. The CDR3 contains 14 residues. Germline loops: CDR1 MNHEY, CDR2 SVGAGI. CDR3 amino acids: CASSYRTQGYEQYF. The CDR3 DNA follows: TGTGCCAGCAGTTACCGGACACAGGGATACGAGCAGTACTTC.

CDR3 sequence reads: CASSPIYGAGHTDTQYF. In DNA form, the CDR3 reads TGTGCCAGCAGCCCTATTTACGGTGCGGGGCACACAGATACGCAGTATTTT. The genes are TRBV5-4 and TRBJ2-3; D possibly corresponds to TRBD2 (6 bases). CDR3 length equals 17 residues. V gave up 4 bases and J gave up 2 bases, with 20 bases separating them. CDR1 and CDR2 from the germline V gene are SGHNT and YYREEE (reference sequence).

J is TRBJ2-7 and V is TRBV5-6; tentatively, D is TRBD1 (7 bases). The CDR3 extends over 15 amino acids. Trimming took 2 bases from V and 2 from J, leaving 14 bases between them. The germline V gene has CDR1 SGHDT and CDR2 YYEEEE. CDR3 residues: CASSFGPGGTYEQYF. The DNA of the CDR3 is TGTGCCAGCAGCTTTGGGCCAGGGGGGACCTACGAGCAGTACTTC.

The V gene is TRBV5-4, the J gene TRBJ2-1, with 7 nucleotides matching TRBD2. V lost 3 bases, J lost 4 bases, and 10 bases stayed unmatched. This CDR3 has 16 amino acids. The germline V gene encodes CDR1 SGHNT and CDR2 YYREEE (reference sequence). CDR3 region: CASSSSGEGDYNEQFF. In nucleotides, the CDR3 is TGTGCCAGCAGCTCCTCGGGGGAGGGCGATTACAATGAGCAGTTCTTC.

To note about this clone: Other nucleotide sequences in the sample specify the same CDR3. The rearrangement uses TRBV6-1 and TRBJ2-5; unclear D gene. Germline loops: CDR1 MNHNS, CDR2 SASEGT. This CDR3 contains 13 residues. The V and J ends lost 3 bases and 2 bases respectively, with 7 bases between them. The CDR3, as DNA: TGTGCCAGCAGTGACTGGCAGCAAGAGACCCAGTACTTC. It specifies CASSDWQQETQYF.

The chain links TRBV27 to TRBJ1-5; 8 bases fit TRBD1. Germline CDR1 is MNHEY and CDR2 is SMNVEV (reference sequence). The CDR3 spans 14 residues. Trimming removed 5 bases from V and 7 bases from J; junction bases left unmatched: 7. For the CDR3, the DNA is TGTGCCAGCAGTCTGGACAGGGTGAGGCAGCCCCAGCATTTT. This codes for CASSLDRVRQPQHF.

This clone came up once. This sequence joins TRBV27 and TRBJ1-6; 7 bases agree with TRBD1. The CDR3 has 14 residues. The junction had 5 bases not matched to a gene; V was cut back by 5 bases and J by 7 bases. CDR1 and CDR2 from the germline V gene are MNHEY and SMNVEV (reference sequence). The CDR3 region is CASSRQGPNSPLHF. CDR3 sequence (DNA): TGTGCCAGCAGTCGACAGGGCCCAAATTCACCCCTCCACTTT.

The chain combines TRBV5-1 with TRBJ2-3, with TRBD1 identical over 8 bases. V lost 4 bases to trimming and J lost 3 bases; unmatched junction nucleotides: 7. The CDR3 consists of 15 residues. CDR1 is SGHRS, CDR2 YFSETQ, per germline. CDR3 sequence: CASSVAGGWTDTQYF. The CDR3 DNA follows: TGCGCCAGCAGCGTAGCAGGGGGCTGGACAGATACGCAGTATTTT.

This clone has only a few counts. The CDR3 loop reads CASSERGPPYGYTF. The CDR3 DNA sequence: TGTGCCAGCAGTGAGAGGGGGCCCCCTTATGGCTACACCTTC. V is TRBV25-1 and J is TRBJ1-2, with 7 bases fitting TRBD1. The CDR3 has 14 amino acids. Trimming removed 3 bases from V and 5 bases from J; junction bases left unmatched: 6. Germline assignment: CDR1 MGHDK and CDR2 SYGVNS.

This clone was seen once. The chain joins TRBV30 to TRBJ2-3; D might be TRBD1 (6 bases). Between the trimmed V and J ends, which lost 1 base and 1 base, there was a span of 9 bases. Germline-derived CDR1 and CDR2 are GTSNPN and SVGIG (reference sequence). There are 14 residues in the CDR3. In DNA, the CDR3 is TGTGCCTGGAGTGAGGGACATGGCACAGATACGCAGTATTTT. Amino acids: CAWSEGHGTDTQYF.

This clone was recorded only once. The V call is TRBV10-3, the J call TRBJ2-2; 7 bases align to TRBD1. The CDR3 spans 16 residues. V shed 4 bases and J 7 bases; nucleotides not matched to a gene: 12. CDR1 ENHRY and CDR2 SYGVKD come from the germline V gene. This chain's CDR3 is CAISVYDRESGGELFF. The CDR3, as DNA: TGTGCCATCAGTGTCTACGACAGGGAGAGTGGCGGGGAGCTGTTTTTT.

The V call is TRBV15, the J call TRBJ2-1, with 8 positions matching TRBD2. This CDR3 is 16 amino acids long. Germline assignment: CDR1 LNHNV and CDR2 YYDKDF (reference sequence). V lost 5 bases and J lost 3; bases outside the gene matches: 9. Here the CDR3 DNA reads TGTGCCACCAGCCCAGATACGGGACTAGACTACAATGAGCAGTTCTTC. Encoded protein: CATSPDTGLDYNEQFF.

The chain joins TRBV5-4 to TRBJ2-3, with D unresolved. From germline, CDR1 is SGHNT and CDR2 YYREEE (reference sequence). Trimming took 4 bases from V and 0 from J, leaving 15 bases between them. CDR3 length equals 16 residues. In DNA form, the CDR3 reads TGTGCCAGCAGCAGAGGCGGAAAATCTAGCACAGATACGCAGTATTTT. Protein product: CASSRGGKSSTDTQYF.

CDR3 amino acids: CATKSRRSSYEQYF. In DNA form, the CDR3 reads TGTGCCACCAAATCAAGGCGGAGCTCCTACGAGCAGTACTTC. The chain uses TRBV6-1 and TRBJ2-7, with D uncertain. Germline V gene sequence: CDR1 MNHNS, CDR2 SASEGT. Trimming cost V 10 bases and J 0 bases, with 16 bases left between them. The CDR3 spans 14 residues.

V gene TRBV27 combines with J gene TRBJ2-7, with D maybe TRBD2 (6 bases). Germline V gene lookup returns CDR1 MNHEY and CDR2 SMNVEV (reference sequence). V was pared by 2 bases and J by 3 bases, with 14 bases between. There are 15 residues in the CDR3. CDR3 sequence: CASSLRDGGNYEQYF. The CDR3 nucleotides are TGTGCCAGCAGTTTAAGGGACGGAGGGAACTACGAGCAGTACTTC.

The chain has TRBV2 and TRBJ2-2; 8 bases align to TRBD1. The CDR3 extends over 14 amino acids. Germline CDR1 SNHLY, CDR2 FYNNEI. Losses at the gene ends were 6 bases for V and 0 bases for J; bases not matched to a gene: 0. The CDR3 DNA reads TGTGCCAGCAGGGGACAGGCGAACACCGGGGAGCTGTTTTTT. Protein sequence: CASRGQANTGELFF.

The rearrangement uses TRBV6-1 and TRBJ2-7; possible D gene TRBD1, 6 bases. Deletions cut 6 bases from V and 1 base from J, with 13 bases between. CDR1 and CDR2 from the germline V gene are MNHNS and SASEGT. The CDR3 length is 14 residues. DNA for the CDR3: TGTGCCAGCAGGGGGGCGGGCGTATCCTACGAGCAGTACTTC. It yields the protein CASRGAGVSYEQYF.